This is a list of T cell receptor beta chains from one sample in a study of identical twins. In TCRdb, the 5' RACE reads were re-called with MiXCR into one record per CDR3 protein. The sample holds some 690,000 distinct CDR3 sequences; 21% are singletons and the top ten take about 4.5%. Another study also made use of these data, one on T cells expressing NK-cell markers.

Sequenced: PBMCs. All receptors come from a young woman in good health. Each CDR3 is given with its conserved first and last residue. Fields, in order: clone size, V gene, J gene, CDR3 protein. Expanded clones get a size class; other rows say once, few or many, or leave the size out.

size: .
V: TRBV20-1
J: TRBJ2-7
CDR3: CSARVGRTPGYEQYF

size: .
V: TRBV10-3
J: TRBJ1-1
CDR3: CAISEPGPITEAFF

size: .
V: TRBV2
J: TRBJ2-5
CDR3: CASRTASGTRGGQYF

size: many
V: TRBV5-1
J: TRBJ2-2
CDR3: CASSQRTSGDTGELFF

size: .
V: TRBV7-2
J: TRBJ2-1
CDR3: CASSLTVMYNEQFF

size: many
V: TRBV2
J: TRBJ1-2
CDR3: CASSEQGSGYTF

size: few
V: TRBV29-1
J: TRBJ1-2
CDR3: CSAPGDNYGYTF

size: few
V: TRBV6-6
J: TRBJ1-6
CDR3: CASSSTGTPLHF

size: .
V: TRBV27
J: TRBJ2-3
CDR3: CASSPFALLPSTDTQYF

size: many
V: TRBV12-3/TRBV12-4
J: TRBJ2-7
CDR3: CATQGTGGYEQYF

size: few
V: TRBV7-9
J: TRBJ1-1
CDR3: CASSTTQNEAFF

size: few
V: TRBV7-2
J: TRBJ2-3
CDR3: CASSFSGGAGDTQYF

size: .
V: TRBV27
J: TRBJ2-7
CDR3: CASSLIPSGNEQYF

size: .
V: TRBV5-5
J: TRBJ1-4
CDR3: CASSLEGRYREKLFF

size: .
V: TRBV6-2/TRBV6-3
J: TRBJ1-5
CDR3: CASTRSWTDQPQHF

size: few
V: TRBV10-3
J: TRBJ1-6
CDR3: CAIRGGSLYNSPLHF

size: few
V: TRBV6-1
J: TRBJ1-6
CDR3: CASSLDRAGSPLHF

size: once
V: TRBV3-1
J: TRBJ1-4
CDR3: CASSQRQEKLFF

size: few
V: TRBV27
J: TRBJ2-4
CDR3: CASSLTRGLAKNIQYF

size: .
V: TRBV12-3/TRBV12-4
J: TRBJ2-1
CDR3: CASSMDNEQFF

size: many
V: TRBV12-3/TRBV12-4
J: TRBJ2-5
CDR3: CASGRDNQETQYF

size: few
V: TRBV12-3/TRBV12-4
J: TRBJ1-3
CDR3: CASKLSREPGNTIYF

size: .
V: TRBV5-6
J: TRBJ2-6
CDR3: CARSPGLSSGANVLTF

size: .
V: TRBV6-1
J: TRBJ2-7
CDR3: CASSTLRDTPYEQYF

size: .
V: TRBV6-5
J: TRBJ2-7
CDR3: CASSYSRYHTGTVSYEQYF

size: .
V: TRBV12-3/TRBV12-4
J: TRBJ1-1
CDR3: CASSPHPGRYTEAFF

size: few
V: TRBV2
J: TRBJ2-7
CDR3: CASSLQGEGYEQYF

size: once
V: TRBV20-1
J: TRBJ2-5
CDR3: CSARVGTYQETQYF